The next 5 T cell receptor beta chains were all read from a single sample in a study of T cells in Graves' hyperthyroidism and ophthalmopathy. It was RNA transcripts that yielded the amplified TCR beta CDR3 regions. The primer set for the first-round RT-PCR of the TCR CDR3 was HTBI. TCRdb analysed the multiplex PCR reads with MiXCR anew, one entry per CDR3 protein. The sample includes a few hundred thousand distinct CDR3 sequences, approximately 14% seen only once; the top ten take 7.3%. Material: blood. These receptors came from a young woman with Graves' hyperthyroidism.

The sample holds a few counts of this clonotype. The chain uses TRBV6-1 and TRBJ1-1; D is unclear. Germline V lookup: CDR1 MNHNS, CDR2 SASEGT. V lost 6 bases and J lost 6, with 8 bases in between. The CDR3 has 11 residues. The CDR3 is CASRETPEAFF. The CDR3 DNA sequence: TGTGCCAGCAGGGAGACACCTGAAGCTTTCTTT.

Many counts were recorded for this clonotype. V gene TRBV7-2 combines with J gene TRBJ1-5, with D maybe TRBD1 (6 bases). The CDR3 has 14 residues. CDR1 is SGHTA, CDR2 FQGNSA, per germline. The V gene lost 4 bases and the J gene lost 7 bases, with 14 bases spanning the gap. CDR3 bases: TGTGCCAGCAGCTCGACAGGACAAGGGCAGCCCCAGCATTTT. Translated: CASSSTGQGQPQHF.

This clonotype was seen many times. V and J are TRBV30 and TRBJ2-5; 8 bases line up with TRBD2. With 3 bases clipped from V and 2 bases from J, the junction kept 5 bases outside the gene matches. This CDR3 has 14 amino acids. Germline V gene sequence: CDR1 GTSNPN, CDR2 SVGIG (reference sequence). Here the CDR3 DNA reads TGTGCCTGGAGGGCGGCGGGAGGACAAGAGACCCAGTACTTC. It is translated as CAWRAAGGQETQYF. Full variable domain (outside the CDR3, taken from reference TRBV30 and TRBJ2-5): SQTIHQWPATLVQPVGSPLSLECTVEGTSNPNLYWYRQAAGRGLQLLFYSVGIGQISSEVPQNLSASRPQDRQFILSSKKLLLSDSGFYLCAWRAAGGQETQYFGPGTRLLVL.

Ten or more counts support this clonotype. The chain is built from TRBV20-1 and TRBJ2-7, with a tentative D call TRBD2 (6 bases). The V end lost 3 bases, the J end lost 1 base, and 13 bases lay between the germline ends. The CDR3 is 14 residues long. Germline V CDR1 and CDR2: DFQATT, SNEGSKA (reference sequence). CDR3: CSARPSGPSYEQYF. CDR3 in DNA: TGCAGTGCTAGGCCCAGCGGGCCTTCCTACGAGCAGTACTTC.

This rearrangement joins TRBV19 to TRBJ2-5; 9 bases agree with TRBD1. V was pared by 6 bases and J by 5 bases, with 4 bases of the junction left unmatched. The CDR3 sequence is 13 residues long. Germline V gene lookup returns CDR1 LNHDA and CDR2 SQIVND (reference sequence). The CDR3 reads CASRDRGRETQYF. The CDR3 DNA sequence: TGTGCCAGTAGGGACAGGGGTCGGGAGACCCAGTACTTC.